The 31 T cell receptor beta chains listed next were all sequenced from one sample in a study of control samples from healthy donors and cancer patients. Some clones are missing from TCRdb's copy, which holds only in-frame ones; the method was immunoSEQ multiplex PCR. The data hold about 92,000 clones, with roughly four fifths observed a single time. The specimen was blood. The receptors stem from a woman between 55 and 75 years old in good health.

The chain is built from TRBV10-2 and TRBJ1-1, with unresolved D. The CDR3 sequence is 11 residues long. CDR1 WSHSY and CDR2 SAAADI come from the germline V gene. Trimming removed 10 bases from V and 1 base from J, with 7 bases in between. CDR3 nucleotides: TGCGCCACCGGACGGAACACTGAAGCTTTCTTT. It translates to CATGRNTEAFF.

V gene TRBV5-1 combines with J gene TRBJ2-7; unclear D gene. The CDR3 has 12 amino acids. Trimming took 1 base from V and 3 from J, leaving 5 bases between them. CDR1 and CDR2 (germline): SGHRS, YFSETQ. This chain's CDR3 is CASSLNSYEQYF. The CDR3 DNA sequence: TGCGCCAGCAGCTTGAACAGCTACGAGCAGTACTTC.

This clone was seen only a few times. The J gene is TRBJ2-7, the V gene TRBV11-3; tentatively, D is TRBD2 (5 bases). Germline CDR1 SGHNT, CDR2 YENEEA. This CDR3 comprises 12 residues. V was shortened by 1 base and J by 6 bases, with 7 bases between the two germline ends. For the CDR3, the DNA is TGTGCCAGCAGCTTAGGAGGGTTCGAGCAGTACTTC. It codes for CASSLGGFEQYF.

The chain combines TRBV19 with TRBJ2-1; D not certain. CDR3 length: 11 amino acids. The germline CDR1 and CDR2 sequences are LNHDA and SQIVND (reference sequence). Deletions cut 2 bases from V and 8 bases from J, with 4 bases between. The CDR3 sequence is CASSIRDEQFF. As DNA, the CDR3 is TGTGCCAGTAGTATACGCGATGAGCAGTTCTTC.

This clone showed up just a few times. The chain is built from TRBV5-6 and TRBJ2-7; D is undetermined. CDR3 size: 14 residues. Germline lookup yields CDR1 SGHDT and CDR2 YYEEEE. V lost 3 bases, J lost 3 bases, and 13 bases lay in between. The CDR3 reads CASSSRTQVYEQYF. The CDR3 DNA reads TGTGCCAGCAGCTCCCGGACCCAGGTCTACGAGCAGTACTTC.

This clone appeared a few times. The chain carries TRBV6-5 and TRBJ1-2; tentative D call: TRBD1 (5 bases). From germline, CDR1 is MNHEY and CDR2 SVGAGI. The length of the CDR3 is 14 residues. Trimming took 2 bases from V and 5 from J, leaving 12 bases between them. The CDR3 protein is CASSYEQGFYGYTF. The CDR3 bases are TGTGCCAGCAGTTACGAGCAGGGATTTTATGGCTACACCTTC.

Here the CDR3 DNA reads TGCGCCAGCAGCTCTGACTCCCCTCTCTACAATGAGCAGTTCTTC. This codes for CASSSDSPLYNEQFF. V usage is TRBV5-1 and J usage is TRBJ2-1; D unresolved. Germline CDR1 and CDR2: SGHRS and YFSETQ. This CDR3 contains 15 residues. Trimming stripped 3 bases from V and 3 bases from J, with 13 bases between. Together with reference TRBV5-1 and TRBJ2-1, the CDR3 gives the full variable domain: KAGVTQTPRYLIKTRGQQVTLSCSPISGHRSVSWYQQTPGQGLQFLFEYFSETQRNKGNFPGRFSGRQFSNSRSEMNVSTLELGDSALYLCASSSDSPLYNEQFFGPGTRLTVL.

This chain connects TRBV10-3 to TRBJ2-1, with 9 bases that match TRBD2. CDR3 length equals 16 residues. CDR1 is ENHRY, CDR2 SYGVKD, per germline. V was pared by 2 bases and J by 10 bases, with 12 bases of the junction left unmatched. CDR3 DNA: TGTGCCATCAGTGAGCTTCTAGCGGGACGCGCAGGCGAGCAGTTCTTC. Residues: CAISELLAGRAGEQFF.

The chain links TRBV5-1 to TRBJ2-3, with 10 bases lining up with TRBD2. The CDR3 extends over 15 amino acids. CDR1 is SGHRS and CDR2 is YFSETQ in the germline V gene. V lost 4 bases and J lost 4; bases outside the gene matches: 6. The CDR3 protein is CASSTPSGGADTQYF. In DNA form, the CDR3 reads TGCGCCAGCAGCACACCAAGCGGGGGGGCAGATACGCAGTATTTT.

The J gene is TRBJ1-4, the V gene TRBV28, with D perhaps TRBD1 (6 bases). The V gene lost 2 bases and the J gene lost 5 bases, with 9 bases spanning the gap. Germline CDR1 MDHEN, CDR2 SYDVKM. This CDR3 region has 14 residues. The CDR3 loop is CASSLTGLNEKLFF. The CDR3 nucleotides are TGTGCCAGCAGTTTAACAGGGTTGAATGAAAAACTGTTTTTT.

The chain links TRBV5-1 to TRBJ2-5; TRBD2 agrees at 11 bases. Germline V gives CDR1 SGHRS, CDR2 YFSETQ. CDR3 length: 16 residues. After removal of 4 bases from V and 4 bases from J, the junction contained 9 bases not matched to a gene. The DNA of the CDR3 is TGCGCCAGCAGCCTAACTCTAGCGGGGGGAATAGAGACCCAGTACTTC. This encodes CASSLTLAGGIETQYF.

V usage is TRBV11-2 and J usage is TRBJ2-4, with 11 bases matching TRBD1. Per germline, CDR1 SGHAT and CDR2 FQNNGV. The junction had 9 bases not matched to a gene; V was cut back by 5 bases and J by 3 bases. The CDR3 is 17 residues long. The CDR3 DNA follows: TGTGCCAGCAGCCCGGAGCTGGACAGGGGGCTCAAAAACATTCAGTACTTC. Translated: CASSPELDRGLKNIQYF.

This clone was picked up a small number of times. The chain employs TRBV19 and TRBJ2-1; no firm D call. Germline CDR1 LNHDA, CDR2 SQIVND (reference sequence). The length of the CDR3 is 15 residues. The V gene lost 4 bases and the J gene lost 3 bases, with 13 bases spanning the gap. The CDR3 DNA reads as TGTGCCAGTAGTAATGGCGCGGCCCTCTACAATGAGCAGTTCTTC. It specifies CASSNGAALYNEQFF.

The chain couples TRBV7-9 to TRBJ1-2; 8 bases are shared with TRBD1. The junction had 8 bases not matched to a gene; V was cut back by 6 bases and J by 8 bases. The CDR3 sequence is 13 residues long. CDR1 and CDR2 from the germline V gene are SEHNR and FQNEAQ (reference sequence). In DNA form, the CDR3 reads TGTGCCAGCAGGTACCCAGGGGGCGGAGGCTACACCTTC. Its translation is CASRYPGGGGYTF. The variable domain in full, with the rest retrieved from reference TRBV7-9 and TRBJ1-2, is DTGVSQNPRHKITKRGQNVTFRCDPISEHNRLYWYRQTLGQGPEFLTYFQNEAQLEKSRLLSDRFSAERPKGSFSTLEIQRTEQGDSAMYLCASRYPGGGGYTFGSGTRLTVV.

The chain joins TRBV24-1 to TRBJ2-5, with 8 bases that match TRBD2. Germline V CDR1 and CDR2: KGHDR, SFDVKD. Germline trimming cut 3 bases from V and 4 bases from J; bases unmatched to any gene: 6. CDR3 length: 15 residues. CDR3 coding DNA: TGTGCCACCAGTGATGTTGAAGCGGGAGCAGAGACCCAGTACTTC. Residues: CATSDVEAGAETQYF.

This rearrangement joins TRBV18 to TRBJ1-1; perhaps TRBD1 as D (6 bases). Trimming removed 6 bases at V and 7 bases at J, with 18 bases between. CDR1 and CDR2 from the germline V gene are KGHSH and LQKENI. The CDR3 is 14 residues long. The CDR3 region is CASSPAQGGGEAFF. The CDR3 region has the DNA TGTGCCAGCTCCCCAGCACAGGGAGGGGGTGAAGCTTTCTTT.

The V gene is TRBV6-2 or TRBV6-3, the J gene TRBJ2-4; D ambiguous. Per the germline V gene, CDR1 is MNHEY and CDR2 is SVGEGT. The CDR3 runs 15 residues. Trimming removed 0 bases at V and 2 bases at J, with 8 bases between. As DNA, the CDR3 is TGTGCCAGCAGTTACTCAGACACCTCCAAAAACATTCAGTACTTC. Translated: CASSYSDTSKNIQYF.

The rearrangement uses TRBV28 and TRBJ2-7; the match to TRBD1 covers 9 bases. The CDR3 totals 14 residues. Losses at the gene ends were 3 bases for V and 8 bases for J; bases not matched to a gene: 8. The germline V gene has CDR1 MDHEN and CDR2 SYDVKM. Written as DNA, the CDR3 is TGTGCCAGCAGTTTTGGACAGGGGAGTGGAAAGCAGTACTTC. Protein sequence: CASSFGQGSGKQYF.

The CDR3 here is CASSPRQGNSPLHF. DNA for the CDR3: TGTGCCAGCAGCCCCCGACAGGGGAACTCACCCCTCCACTTT. V gene TRBV7-2 combines with J gene TRBJ1-6, with 8 bases identical to TRBD1. This CDR3 is 14 amino acids long. J was trimmed by 10 bases and V by 5 bases; bases with no gene match: 7. Per germline, CDR1 SGHTA and CDR2 FQGNSA.

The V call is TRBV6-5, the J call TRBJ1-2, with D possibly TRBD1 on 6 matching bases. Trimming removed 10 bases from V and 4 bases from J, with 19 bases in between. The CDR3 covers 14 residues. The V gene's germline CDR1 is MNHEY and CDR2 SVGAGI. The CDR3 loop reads CATFHTGRTYGYTF. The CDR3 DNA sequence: TGTGCCACTTTCCACACAGGGAGAACCTATGGCTACACCTTC.

The CDR3 coding sequence is TGTGCCAGTAGGGATAAAGGGAGCAATCAGCCCCAGCATTTT. This translates into CASRDKGSNQPQHF. The genes are TRBV19 and TRBJ1-5; D unresolved. Looked up from germline, CDR1 is LNHDA and CDR2 is SQIVND (reference sequence). V dropped 6 bases and J dropped 1 base, with 10 bases sitting between them. The CDR3 is made up of 14 amino acids.

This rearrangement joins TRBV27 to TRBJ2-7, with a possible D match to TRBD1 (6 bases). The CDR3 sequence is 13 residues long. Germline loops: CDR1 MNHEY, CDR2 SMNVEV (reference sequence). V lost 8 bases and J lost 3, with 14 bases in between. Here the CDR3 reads CASGRQVGYEQYF. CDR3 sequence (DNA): TGTGCCAGCGGGCGACAGGTGGGCTACGAGCAGTACTTC.

The CDR3 region has the DNA TGCGCCAGCAGCTTAGAGGGGTTCAACACTGAAGCTTTCTTT. Translated: CASSLEGFNTEAFF. The chain combines TRBV5-1 with TRBJ1-1; weak D call: TRBD1 (5 bases). CDR1 and CDR2 from the germline V gene are SGHRS and YFSETQ. V was shortened by 2 bases and J by 2 bases, with 10 bases between the two germline ends. The CDR3 is 14 amino acids.

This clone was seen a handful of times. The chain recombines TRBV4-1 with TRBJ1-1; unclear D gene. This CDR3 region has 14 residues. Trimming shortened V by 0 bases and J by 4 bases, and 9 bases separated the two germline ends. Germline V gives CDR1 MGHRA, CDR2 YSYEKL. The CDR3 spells CASSQDGLGTEAFF. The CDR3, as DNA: TGCGCCAGCAGCCAAGATGGTTTGGGCACTGAAGCTTTCTTT.

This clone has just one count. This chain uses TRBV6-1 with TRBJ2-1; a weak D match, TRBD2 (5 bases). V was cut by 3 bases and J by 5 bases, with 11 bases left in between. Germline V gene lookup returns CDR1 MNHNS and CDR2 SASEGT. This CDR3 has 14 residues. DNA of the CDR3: TGTGCCAGCAGTGAGCCGGGGTTGGACAATGAGCAGTTCTTC. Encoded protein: CASSEPGLDNEQFF.

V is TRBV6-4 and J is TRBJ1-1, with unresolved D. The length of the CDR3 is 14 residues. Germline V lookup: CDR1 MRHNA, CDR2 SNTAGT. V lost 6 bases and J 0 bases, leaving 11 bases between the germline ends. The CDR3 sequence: CASRETSMNTEAFF. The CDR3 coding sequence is TGTGCCAGCAGGGAGACATCAATGAACACTGAAGCTTTCTTT.

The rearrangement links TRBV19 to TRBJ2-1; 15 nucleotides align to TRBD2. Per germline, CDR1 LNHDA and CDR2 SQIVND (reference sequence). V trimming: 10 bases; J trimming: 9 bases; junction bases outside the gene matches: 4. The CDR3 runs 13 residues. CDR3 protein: CATRTSGRGEQFF. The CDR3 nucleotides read TGTGCCACTAGGACTAGCGGGAGGGGTGAGCAGTTCTTC. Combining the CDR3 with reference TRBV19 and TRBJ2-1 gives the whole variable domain DGGITQSPKYLFRKEGQNVTLSCEQNLNHDAMYWYRQDPGQGLRLIYYSQIVNDFQKGDIAEGYSVSREKKESFPLTVTSAQKNPTAFYLCATRTSGRGEQFFGPGTRLTVL.

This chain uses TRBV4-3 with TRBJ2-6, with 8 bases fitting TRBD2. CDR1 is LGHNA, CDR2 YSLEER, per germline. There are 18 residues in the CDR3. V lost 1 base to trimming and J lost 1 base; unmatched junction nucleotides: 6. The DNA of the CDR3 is TGCGCCAGCAGCCAAGGGCTAGCGGGCTCATCTGGGGCCAACGTCCTGACTTTC. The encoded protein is CASSQGLAGSSGANVLTF.

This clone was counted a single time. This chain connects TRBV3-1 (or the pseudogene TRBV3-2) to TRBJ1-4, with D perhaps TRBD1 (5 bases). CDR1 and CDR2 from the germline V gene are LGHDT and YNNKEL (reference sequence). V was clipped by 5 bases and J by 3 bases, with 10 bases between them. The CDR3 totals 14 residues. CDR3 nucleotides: TGTGCCAGCAGCTTACAGGCCTCTAATGAAAAACTGTTTTTT. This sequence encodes CASSLQASNEKLFF.

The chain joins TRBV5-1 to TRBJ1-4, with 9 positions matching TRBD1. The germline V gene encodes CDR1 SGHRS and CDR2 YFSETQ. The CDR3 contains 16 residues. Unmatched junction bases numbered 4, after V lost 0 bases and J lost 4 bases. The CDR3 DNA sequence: TGCGCCAGCAGCTTGGGGGACAGGGAAGTTAATGAAAAACTGTTTTTT. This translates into CASSLGDREVNEKLFF.

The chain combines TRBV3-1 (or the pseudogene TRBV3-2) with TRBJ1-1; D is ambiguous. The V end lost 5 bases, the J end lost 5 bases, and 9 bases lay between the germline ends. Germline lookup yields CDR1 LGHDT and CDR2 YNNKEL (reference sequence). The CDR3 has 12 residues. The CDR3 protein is CASSSYRTEAFF. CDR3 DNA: TGTGCCAGCAGCAGTTATAGGACTGAAGCTTTCTTT.